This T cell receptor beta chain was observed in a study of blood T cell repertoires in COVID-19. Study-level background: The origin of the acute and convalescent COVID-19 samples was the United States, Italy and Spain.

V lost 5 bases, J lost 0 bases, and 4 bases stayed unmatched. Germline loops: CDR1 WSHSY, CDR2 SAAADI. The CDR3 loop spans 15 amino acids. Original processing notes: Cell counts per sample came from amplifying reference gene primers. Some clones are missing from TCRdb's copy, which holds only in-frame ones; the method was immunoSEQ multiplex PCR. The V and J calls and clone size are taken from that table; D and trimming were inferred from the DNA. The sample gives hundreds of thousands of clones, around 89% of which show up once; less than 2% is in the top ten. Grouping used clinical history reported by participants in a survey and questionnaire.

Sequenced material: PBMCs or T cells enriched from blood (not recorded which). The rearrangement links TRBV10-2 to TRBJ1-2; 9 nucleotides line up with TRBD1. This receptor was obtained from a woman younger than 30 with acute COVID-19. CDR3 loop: CASSLRDRANYGYTF. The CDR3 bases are TGCGCCAGCAGTCTCCGGGACAGGGCTAACTATGGCTACACCTTC.